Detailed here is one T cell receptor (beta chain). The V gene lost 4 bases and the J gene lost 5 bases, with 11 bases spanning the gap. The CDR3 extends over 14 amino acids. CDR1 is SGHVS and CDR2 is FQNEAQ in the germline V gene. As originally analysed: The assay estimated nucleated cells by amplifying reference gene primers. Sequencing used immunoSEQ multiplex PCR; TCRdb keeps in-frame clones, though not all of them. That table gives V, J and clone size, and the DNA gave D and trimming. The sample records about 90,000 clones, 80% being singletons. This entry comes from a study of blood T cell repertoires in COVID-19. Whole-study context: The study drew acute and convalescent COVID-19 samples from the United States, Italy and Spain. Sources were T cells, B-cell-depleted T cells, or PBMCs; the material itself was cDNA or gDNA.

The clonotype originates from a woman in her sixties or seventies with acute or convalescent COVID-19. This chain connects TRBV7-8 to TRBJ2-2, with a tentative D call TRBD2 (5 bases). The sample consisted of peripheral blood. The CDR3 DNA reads TGTGCCAGCAGCTACTCGAGGGTGACCGGGGAGCTGTTTTTT. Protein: CASSYSRVTGELFF.